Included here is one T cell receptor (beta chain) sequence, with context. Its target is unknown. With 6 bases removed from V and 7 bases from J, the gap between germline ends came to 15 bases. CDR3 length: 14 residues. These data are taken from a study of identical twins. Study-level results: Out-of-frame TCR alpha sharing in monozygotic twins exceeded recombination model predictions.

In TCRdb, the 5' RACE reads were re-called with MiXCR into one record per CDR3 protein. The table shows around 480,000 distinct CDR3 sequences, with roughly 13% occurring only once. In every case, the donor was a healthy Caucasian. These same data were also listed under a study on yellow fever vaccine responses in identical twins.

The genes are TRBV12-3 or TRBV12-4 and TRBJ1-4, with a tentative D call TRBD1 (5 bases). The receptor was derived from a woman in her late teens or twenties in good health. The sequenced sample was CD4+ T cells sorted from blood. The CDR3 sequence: CASSSSREVEKLFF. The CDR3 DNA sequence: TGTGCCAGCAGCAGCAGCAGGGAGGTTGAAAAACTGTTTTTT.